This is a list of T cell receptor beta chains from one sample in a study of blood T cell repertoires in COVID-19. The table came from immunoSEQ multiplex PCR; TCRdb's copy has only in-frame clones and leaves some out. This sample has 180,000 or so clones, with roughly 83% found just once. The sample was PBMCs or T cells enriched from blood (not recorded which). The receptors stem from a woman in her thirties who had recovered from COVID-19. Each CDR3 is given with its conserved first and last residue.

v_gene: TRBV12-3/TRBV12-4
j_gene: TRBJ1-1
CDR3aa: CASSTDRVPEAFF

v_gene: TRBV4-1
j_gene: TRBJ2-7
CDR3aa: CASSQGVGEQYF

v_gene: TRBV2
j_gene: TRBJ1-1
CDR3aa: CASSADTEAFF

v_gene: TRBV6-5
j_gene: TRBJ1-1
CDR3aa: CASSYLGGDHTEAFF

v_gene: TRBV24-1
j_gene: TRBJ1-2
CDR3aa: CATSDSRQGRNYGYTF

v_gene: TRBV6-5
j_gene: TRBJ2-3
CDR3aa: CASRPGLDTQYF

v_gene: TRBV10-1
j_gene: TRBJ1-4
CDR3aa: CASRPWTESNEKLFF

v_gene: TRBV20-1
j_gene: TRBJ1-1
CDR3aa: CSASMNTEAFF

v_gene: TRBV19
j_gene: TRBJ1-1
CDR3aa: CASRHRANTEAFF

v_gene: TRBV28
j_gene: TRBJ2-3
CDR3aa: CASKATQFGADTQYF

v_gene: TRBV7-9
j_gene: TRBJ1-1
CDR3aa: CASSFGTGYMNTEAFF

v_gene: TRBV9
j_gene: TRBJ2-1
CDR3aa: CASSVASQGTSGWFNEQFF

v_gene: TRBV19
j_gene: TRBJ2-3
CDR3aa: CASSLAGFTDTQYF

v_gene: TRBV6-2/TRBV6-3
j_gene: TRBJ2-1
CDR3aa: CASSYGAGGLDNEQFF

v_gene: TRBV2
j_gene: TRBJ2-1
CDR3aa: CASRMGGSSYNEQFF

v_gene: TRBV24-1
j_gene: TRBJ2-2
CDR3aa: CATEYAGELFF

v_gene: TRBV7-8
j_gene: TRBJ2-1
CDR3aa: CASSFEKGQGDNYNEQFF

v_gene: TRBV7-9
j_gene: TRBJ1-3
CDR3aa: CASSPSGTGNTIYF

v_gene: TRBV3-1/TRBV3-2
j_gene: TRBJ1-1
CDR3aa: CASSLDRWNTEAFF